Listed below are T cell receptor beta chains from one sample, sequenced in a study of early T cells in non-severe SARS-CoV-2 infection. TCRdb itself ran the 5' RACE reads through MiXCR, one entry per CDR3 protein. The profile shows 85,000 to 120,000 distinct CDR3 sequences, around 13% of them singletons. Sequences were obtained from whole blood. These receptors were obtained from an adult who was a healthcare worker with PCR-confirmed SARS-CoV-2 infection or an uninfected control (not recorded which). CDR3s leave out the opening cysteine and the closing phenylalanine or tryptophan.

j_call | v_call | cdr3_aa
TRBJ2-7 | TRBV6-1 | ASIMSQVGEQY
TRBJ1-2 | TRBV29-1 | SVERTEGGSGYT
TRBJ2-5 | TRBV20-1 | SACTGGCRETQY
TRBJ2-1 | TRBV9 | ASSVDGGRAGDEQF
TRBJ2-1 | TRBV7-2 | ASSPPYRGTSGRPEQF
TRBJ2-7 | TRBV18 | ASSPGLGIEQY
TRBJ2-7 | TRBV30 | AWSAGTSAYEQY
TRBJ2-1 | TRBV9 | ASSVRGTYNEQF
TRBJ1-6 | TRBV12-3/TRBV12-4 | ASSLGGRALH
TRBJ2-7 | TRBV6-1 | ASSEAFASF
TRBJ1-5 | TRBV7-8 | ASTNQDRWQNQPQH
TRBJ1-6 | TRBV20-1 | SVTEPNSPLH
TRBJ2-7 | TRBV7-2 | ASSLGGGVIGYEQY
TRBJ2-7 | TRBV9 | ASSVDSGTKPYEQY
TRBJ1-5 | TRBV28 | ASGEYRGRGNQPQH
TRBJ2-7 | TRBV7-2 | ASSLQGRSYEQY